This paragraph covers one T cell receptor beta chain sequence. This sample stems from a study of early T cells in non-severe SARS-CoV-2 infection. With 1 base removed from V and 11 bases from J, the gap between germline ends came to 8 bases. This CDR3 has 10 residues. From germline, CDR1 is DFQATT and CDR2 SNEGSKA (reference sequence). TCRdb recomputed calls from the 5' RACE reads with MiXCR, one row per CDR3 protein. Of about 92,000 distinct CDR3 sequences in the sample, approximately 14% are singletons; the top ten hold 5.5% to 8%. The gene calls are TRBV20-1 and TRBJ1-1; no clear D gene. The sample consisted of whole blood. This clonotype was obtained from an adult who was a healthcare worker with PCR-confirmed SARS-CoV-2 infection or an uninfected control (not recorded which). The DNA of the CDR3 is TGCAGTGCTAGAGGAGGGAGGGCTTTCTTT. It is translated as CSARGGRAFF.